This T cell receptor (beta chain) was retrieved from a study of cytomegalovirus exposure and HLA in healthy donors. This PCR relied on a set of 60 Vbeta primers and 13 Jbeta primers. Here immunoSEQ multiplex PCR was the method, and the copy in TCRdb shows in-frame clones only, minus some. The sample consists of some 150,000 clones, over 60% of them appearing once. Germline V gene sequence: CDR1 SQVTM, CDR2 ANQGSEA. Trimming removed 6 bases from V and 3 bases from J, with 8 bases in between. The CDR3 is 11 amino acids. Study-wide findings and caveats: HLA allele associations emerged for about 16,000 TCR beta sequences in a later analysis, at 0.05 false discovery rate. Confirmation in vitro established that three CMV-associated chains were specific for CMV antigens. Further analysis was carried out later, and it showed several of the most significant clusters appearing linked to common viral pathogens. Most TCR sequences were uncommon, yet certain public TCRs appeared in many donors.

About this clone itself: Its antigen is not identified.

The V gene is TRBV29-1, the J gene TRBJ1-2; D perhaps matches TRBD1 (6 bases). This receptor was obtained from a woman aged 25 to 39 in good health and CMV-seropositive. Sequencing was done on a sample of PBMCs. CDR3 region: CSVSGDYGYTF. Here the CDR3 DNA reads TGCAGCGTATCAGGGGACTATGGCTACACCTTC.